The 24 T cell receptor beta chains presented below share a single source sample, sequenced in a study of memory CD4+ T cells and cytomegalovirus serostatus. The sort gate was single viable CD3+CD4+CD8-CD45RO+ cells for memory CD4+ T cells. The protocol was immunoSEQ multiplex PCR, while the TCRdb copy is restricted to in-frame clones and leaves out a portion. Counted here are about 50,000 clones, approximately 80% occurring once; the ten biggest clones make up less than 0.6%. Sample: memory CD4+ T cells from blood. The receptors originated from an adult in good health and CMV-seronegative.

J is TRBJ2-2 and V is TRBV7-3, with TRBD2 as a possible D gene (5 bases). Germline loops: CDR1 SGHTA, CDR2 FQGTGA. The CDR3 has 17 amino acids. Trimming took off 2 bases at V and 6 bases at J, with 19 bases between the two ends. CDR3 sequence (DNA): TGTGCCAGCAGCTTATCCGCTGGACTTATCTCCCCCGGGGAGCTGTTTTTT. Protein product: CASSLSAGLISPGELFF.

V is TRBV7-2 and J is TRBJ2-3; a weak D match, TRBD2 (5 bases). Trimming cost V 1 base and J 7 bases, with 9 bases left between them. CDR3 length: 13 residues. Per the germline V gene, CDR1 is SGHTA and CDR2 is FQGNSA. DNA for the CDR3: TGTGCCAGCAGCTTAGAAGGGAGAAATACGCAGTATTTT. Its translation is CASSLEGRNTQYF.

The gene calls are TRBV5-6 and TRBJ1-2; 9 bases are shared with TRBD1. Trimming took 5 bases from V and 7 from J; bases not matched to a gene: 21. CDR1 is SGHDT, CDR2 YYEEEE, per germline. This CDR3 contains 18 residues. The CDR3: CASSSFSGTGILSVGYTF. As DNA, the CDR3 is TGTGCCAGCAGTTCCTTTTCCGGGACAGGGATTCTTTCGGTTGGCTACACCTTC.

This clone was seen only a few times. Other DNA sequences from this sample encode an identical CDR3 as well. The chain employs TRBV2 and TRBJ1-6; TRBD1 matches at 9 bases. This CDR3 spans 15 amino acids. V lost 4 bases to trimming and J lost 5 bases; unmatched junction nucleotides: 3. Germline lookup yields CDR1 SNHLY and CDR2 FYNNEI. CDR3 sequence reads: CASSGGTGNNSPLHF. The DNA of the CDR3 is TGTGCCAGCAGTGGGGGGACAGGGAATAATTCACCCCTCCACTTT.

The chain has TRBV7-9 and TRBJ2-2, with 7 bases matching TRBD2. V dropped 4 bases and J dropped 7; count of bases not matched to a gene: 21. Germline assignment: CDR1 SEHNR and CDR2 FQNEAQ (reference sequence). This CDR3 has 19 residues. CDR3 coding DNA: TGTGCCAGCAGCTCTCGGGCGGGGGACCTTCTGGGGTCCGTCGGGGAGCTGTTTTTT. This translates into CASSSRAGDLLGSVGELFF.

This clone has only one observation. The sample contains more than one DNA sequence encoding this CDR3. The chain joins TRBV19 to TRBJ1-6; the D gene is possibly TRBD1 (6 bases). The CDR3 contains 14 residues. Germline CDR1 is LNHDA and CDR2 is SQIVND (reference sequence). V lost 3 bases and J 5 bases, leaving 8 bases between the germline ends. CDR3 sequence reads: CASSIAGDNSPLHF. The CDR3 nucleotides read TGTGCCAGTAGTATTGCAGGGGATAATTCACCCCTCCACTTT.

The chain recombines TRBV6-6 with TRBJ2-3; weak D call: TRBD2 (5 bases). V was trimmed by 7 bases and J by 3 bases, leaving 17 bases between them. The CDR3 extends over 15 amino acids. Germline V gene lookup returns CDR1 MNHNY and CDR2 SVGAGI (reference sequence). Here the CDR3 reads CASNPGLGLTDTQYF. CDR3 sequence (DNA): TGTGCCAGCAATCCTGGACTCGGTCTGACAGATACGCAGTATTTT.

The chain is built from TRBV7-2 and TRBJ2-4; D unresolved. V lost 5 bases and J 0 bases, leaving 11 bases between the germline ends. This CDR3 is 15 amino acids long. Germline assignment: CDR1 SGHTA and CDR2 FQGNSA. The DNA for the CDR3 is TGTGCCAGCAGCGAGAAAATAGCAGCCAAAAACATTCAGTACTTC. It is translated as CASSEKIAAKNIQYF. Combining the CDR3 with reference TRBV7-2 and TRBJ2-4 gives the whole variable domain GAGVSQSPSNKVTEKGKDVELRCDPISGHTALYWYRQSLGQGLEFLIYFQGNSAPDKSGLPSDRFSAERTGGSVSTLTIQRTQQEDSAVYLCASSEKIAAKNIQYFGAGTRLSVL.

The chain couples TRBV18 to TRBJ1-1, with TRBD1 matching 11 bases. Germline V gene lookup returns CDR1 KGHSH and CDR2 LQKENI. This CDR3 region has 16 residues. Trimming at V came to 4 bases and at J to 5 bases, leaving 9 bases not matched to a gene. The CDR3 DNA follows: TGTGCCAGCTCACTCACCGGGACAGGGGGAAGTACTGAAGCTTTCTTT. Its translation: CASSLTGTGGSTEAFF.

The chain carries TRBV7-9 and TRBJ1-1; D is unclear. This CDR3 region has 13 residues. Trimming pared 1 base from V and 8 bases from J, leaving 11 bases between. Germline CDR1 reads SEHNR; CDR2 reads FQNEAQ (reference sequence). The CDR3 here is CASSLVQATEAFF. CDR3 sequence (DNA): TGTGCCAGCAGCTTAGTTCAGGCCACCGAAGCTTTCTTT.

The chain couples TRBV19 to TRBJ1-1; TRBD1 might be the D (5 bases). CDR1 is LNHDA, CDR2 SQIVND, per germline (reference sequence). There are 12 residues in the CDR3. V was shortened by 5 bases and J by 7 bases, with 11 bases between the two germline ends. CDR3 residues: CASSFWGSEAFF. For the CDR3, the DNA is TGTGCCAGTAGTTTCTGGGGCAGTGAAGCTTTCTTT. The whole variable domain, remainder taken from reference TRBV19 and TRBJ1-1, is DGGITQSPKYLFRKEGQNVTLSCEQNLNHDAMYWYRQDPGQGLRLIYYSQIVNDFQKGDIAEGYSVSREKKESFPLTVTSAQKNPTAFYLCASSFWGSEAFFGQGTRLTVV.

The CDR3 DNA is TGCAGCGCCGGGGGCCAGGGCCCCTACGAGCAGTACTTC. Translating gives CSAGGQGPYEQYF. This chain joins TRBV29-1 and TRBJ2-7; D possibly matches TRBD1 or TRBD2 (6 bases each). The CDR3 loop spans 13 amino acids. Trimming removed 7 bases from V and 2 bases from J, with 15 bases in between. Per germline, CDR1 SQVTM and CDR2 ANQGSEA.

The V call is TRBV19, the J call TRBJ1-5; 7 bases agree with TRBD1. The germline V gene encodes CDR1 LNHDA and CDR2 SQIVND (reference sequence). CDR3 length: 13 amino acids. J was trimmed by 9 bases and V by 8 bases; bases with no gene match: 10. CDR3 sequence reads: CASGPGGRRPQHF. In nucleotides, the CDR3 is TGTGCCAGTGGTCCAGGGGGGAGGAGGCCCCAGCATTTT.

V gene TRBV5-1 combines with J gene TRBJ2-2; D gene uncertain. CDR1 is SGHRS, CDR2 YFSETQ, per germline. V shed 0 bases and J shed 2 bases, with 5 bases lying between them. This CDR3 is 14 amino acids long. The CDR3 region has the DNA TGCGCCAGCAGCTTGGTGGGTAACACCGGGGAGCTGTTTTTT. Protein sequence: CASSLVGNTGELFF.

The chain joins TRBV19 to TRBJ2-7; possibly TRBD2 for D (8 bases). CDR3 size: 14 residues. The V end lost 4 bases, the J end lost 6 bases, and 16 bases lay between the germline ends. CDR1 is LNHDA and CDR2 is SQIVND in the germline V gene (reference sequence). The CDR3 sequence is CASSTGQRGLEQYF. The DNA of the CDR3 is TGTGCCAGTAGTACGGGACAGCGGGGGCTCGAGCAGTACTTC.

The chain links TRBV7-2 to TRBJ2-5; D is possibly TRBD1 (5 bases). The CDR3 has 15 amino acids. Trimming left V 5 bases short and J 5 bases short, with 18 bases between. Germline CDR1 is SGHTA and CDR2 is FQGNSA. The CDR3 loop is CASSRQGAGRETQYF. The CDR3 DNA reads TGTGCCAGCAGCCGCCAAGGGGCAGGGCGGGAGACCCAGTACTTC.

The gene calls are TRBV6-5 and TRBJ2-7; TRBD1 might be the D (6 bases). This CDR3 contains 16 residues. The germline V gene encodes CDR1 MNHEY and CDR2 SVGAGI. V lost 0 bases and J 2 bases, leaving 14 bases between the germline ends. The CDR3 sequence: CASSYSPRGAPYEQYF. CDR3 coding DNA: TGTGCCAGCAGTTACTCGCCCAGGGGAGCCCCCTACGAGCAGTACTTC.

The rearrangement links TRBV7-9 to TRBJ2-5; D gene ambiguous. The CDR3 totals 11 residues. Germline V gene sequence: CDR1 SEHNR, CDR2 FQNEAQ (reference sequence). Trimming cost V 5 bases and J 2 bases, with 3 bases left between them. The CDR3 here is CASSQQETQYF. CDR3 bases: TGTGCCAGCAGCCAACAAGAGACCCAGTACTTC.

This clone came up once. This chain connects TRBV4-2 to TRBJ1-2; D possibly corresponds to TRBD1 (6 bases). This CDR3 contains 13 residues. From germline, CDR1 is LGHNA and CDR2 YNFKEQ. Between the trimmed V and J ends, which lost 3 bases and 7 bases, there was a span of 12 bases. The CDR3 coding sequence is TGTGCCAGCAGCCAGGCCTCAGGGGTTGGCTACACCTTC. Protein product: CASSQASGVGYTF.

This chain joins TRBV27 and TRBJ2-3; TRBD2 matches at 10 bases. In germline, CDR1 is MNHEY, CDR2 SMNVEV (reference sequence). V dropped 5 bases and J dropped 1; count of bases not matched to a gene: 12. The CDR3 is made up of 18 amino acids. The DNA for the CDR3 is TGTGCCAGCAGTCCCCGGACTAGCGGTCCTTCGGGCACAGATACGCAGTATTTT. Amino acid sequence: CASSPRTSGPSGTDTQYF.

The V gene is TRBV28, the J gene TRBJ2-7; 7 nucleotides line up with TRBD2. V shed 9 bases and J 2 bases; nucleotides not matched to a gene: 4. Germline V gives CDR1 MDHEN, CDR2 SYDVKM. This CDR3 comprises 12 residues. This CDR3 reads CASTGTTYEQYF. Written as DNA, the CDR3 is TGTGCCAGTACCGGGACTACCTACGAGCAGTACTTC.

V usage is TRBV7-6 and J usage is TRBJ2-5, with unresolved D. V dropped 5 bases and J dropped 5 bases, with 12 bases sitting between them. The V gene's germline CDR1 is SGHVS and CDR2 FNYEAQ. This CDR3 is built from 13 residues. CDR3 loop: CASSLVVAETQYF. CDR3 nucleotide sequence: TGTGCCAGCAGCCTCGTGGTGGCCGAGACCCAGTACTTC.

The CDR3 loop is CASSQGDKSNYGYTF. The CDR3, as DNA: TGCGCCAGCAGCCAGGGGGACAAGAGTAACTATGGCTACACCTTC. The rearrangement uses TRBV4-1 and TRBJ1-2; D possibly corresponds to TRBD1 (6 bases). Trimming shortened V by 3 bases and J by 1 base, and 12 bases separated the two germline ends. From germline, CDR1 is MGHRA and CDR2 YSYEKL. CDR3 length: 15 residues.

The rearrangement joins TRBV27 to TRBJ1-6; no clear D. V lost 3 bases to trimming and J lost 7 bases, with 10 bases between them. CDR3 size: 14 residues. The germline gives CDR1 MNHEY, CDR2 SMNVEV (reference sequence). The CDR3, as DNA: TGTGCCAGCAGTTTCCACAGACCAAATTCACCCCTCCACTTT. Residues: CASSFHRPNSPLHF.